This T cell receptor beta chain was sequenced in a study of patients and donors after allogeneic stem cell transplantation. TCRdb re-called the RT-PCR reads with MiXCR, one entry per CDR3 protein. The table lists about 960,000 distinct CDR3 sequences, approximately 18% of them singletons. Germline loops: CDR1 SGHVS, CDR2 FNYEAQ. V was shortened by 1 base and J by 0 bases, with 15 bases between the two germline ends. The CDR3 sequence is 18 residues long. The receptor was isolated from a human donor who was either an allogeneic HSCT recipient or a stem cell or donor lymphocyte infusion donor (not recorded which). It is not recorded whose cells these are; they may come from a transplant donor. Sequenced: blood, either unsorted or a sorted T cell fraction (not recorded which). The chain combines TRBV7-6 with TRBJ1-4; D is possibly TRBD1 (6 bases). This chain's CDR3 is CASSLGTARHATNEKLFF. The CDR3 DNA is TGTGCCAGCAGCTTAGGGACAGCCCGTCATGCAACTAATGAAAAACTGTTTTTT.